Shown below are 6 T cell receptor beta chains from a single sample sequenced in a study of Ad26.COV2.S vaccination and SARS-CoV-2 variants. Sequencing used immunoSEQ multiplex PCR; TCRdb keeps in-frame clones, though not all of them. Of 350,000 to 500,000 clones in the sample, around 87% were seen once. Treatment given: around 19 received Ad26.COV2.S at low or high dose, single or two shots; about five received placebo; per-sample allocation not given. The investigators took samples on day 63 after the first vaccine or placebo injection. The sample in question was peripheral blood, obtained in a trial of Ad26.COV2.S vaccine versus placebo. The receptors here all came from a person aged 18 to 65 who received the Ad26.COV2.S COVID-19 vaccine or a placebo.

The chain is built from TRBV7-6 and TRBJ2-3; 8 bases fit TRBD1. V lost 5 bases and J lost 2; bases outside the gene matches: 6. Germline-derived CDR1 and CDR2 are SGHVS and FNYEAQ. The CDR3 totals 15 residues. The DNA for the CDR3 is TGTGCCAGCAGCCTGGGGACAGGTTACACAGATACGCAGTATTTT. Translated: CASSLGTGYTDTQYF.

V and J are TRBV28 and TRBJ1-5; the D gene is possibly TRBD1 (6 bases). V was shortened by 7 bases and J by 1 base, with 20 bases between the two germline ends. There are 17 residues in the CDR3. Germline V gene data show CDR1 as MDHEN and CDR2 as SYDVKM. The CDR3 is CASKFGGAGRSNQPQHF. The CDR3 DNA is TGTGCCAGCAAATTTGGGGGGGCGGGAAGGAGCAATCAGCCCCAGCATTTT.

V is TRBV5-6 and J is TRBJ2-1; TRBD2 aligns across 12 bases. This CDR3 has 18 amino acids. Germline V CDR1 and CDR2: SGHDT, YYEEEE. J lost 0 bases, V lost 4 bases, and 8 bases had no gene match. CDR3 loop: CASSIRLAGDFSYNEQFF. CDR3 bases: TGTGCCAGCAGCATCCGACTAGCGGGGGACTTCTCCTACAATGAGCAGTTCTTC.

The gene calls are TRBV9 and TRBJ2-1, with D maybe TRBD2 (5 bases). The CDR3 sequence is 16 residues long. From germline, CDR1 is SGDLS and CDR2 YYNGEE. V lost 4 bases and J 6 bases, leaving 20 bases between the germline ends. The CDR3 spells CASSLQTISAFNEQFF. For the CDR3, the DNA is TGTGCCAGCAGCTTACAGACTATTAGTGCTTTCAATGAGCAGTTCTTC.

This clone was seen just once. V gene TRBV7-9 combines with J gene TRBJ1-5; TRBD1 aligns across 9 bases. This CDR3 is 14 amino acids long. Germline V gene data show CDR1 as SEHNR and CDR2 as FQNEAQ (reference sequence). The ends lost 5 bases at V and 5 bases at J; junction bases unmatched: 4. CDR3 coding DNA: TGTGCCAGCAGCGAAACAGGGGGCTATCAGCCCCAGCATTTT. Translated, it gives CASSETGGYQPQHF.

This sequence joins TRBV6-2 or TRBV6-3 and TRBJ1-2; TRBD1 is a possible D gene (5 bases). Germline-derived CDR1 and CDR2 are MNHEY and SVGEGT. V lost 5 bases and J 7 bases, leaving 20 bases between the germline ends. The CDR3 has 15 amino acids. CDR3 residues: CASSLDQGQAFGYTF. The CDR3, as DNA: TGTGCCAGCAGTCTAGACCAGGGCCAGGCGTTTGGCTACACCTTC.